The sequence of this T cell receptor beta chain was determined in a study of Ad26.COV2.S vaccination and SARS-CoV-2 variants. The repertoire was sequenced with immunoSEQ multiplex PCR; TCRdb's copy has only in-frame clones and lacks some. The table has around 100,000 clones, roughly 80% seen once. Per germline, CDR1 SGHAT and CDR2 FQNNGV. The CDR3 has 15 residues. V shed 7 bases, J shed 7 bases, and the junction held 13 bases outside the gene matches. The chain combines TRBV11-2 with TRBJ2-3, with 8 bases fitting TRBD2. The input for sequencing was peripheral blood, taken after recovery from COVID-19. The sequence was obtained from a human donor who had recovered from COVID-19. The CDR3, as DNA: TGTGCCAGCACCGTGCTCTTCGGGGGGGCGTATACGCAGTATTTT. It is translated as CASTVLFGGAYTQYF. The whole variable domain, remainder taken from reference TRBV11-2 and TRBJ2-3, is EAGVAQSPRYKIIEKRQSVAFWCNPISGHATLYWYQQILGQGPKLLIQFQNNGVVDDSQLPKDRFSAERLKGVDSTLKIQPAKLEDSAVYLCASTVLFGGAYTQYFGPGTRLTVL.